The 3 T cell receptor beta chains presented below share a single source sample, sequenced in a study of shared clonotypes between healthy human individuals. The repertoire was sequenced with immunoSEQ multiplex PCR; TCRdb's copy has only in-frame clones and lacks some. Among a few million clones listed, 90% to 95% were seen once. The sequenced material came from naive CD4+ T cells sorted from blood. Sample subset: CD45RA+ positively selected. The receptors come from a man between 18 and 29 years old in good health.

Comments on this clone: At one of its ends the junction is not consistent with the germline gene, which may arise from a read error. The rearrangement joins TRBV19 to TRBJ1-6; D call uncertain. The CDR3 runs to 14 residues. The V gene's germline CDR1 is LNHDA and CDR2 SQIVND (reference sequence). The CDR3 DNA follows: TGTGCCAGTAGTATAAGTACAGACAATTCGCCCCTCCACTTT. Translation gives CASSISTDNSPLHF.

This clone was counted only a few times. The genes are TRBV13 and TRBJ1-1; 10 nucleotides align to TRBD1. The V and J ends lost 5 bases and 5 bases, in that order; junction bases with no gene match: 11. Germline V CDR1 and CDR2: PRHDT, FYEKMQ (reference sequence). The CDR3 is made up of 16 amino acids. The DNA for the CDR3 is TGTGCCAGCAGCGCCATGCCGGGACAGGGGAGAACTGAAGCTTTCTTT. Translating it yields CASSAMPGQGRTEAFF. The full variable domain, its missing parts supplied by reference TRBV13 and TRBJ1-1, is AAGVIQSPRHLIKEKRETATLKCYPIPRHDTVYWYQQGPGQDPQFLISFYEKMQSDKGSIPDRFSAQQFSDYHSELNMSSLELGDSALYFCASSAMPGQGRTEAFFGQGTRLTVV.

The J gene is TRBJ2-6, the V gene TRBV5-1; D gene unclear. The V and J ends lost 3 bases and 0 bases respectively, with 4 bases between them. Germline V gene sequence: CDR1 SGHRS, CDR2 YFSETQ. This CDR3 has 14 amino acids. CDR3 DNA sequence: TGCGCCAGCAGCTACGGCTCTGGGGCCAACGTCCTGACTTTC. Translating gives CASSYGSGANVLTF. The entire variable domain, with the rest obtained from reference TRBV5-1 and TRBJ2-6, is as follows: KAGVTQTPRYLIKTRGQQVTLSCSPISGHRSVSWYQQTPGQGLQFLFEYFSETQRNKGNFPGRFSGRQFSNSRSEMNVSTLELGDSALYLCASSYGSGANVLTFGAGSRLTVL.